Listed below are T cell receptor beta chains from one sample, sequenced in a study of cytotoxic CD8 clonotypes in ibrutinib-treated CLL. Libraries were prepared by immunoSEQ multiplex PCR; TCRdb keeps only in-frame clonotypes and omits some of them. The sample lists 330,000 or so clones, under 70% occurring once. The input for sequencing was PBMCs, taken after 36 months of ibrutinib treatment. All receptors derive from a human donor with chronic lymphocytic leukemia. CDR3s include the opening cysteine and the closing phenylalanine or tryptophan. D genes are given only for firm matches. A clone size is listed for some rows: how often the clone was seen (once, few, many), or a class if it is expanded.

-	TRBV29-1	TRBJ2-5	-	CSVWTLGGYGGTQYF	TGCAGCGTCTGGACGCTAGGAGGTTATGGGGGGACCCAGTACTTC
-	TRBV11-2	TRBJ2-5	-	CASSLEVLQETQYF	TGTGCCAGCAGCTTAGAAGTCCTTCAAGAGACCCAGTACTTC
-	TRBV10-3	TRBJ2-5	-	CATTLNGWETQYF	TGTGCCACTACTTTAAACGGGTGGGAGACCCAGTACTTC
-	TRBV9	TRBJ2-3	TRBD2	CASSVVGGTTQWGDTQYF	TGTGCCAGCAGCGTAGTAGGCGGGACTACCCAGTGGGGAGATACGCAGTATTTT
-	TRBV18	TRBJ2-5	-	CASSPRAIQETQYF	TGTGCCAGCTCACCAAGGGCAATCCAAGAGACCCAGTACTTC
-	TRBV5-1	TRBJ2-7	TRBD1	CASSLGTGSTYEQYF	TGCGCCAGCAGCTTGGGGACAGGGAGCACCTACGAGCAGTACTTC
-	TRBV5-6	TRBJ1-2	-	CASSLVSGNGYTF	TGTGCCAGCAGCTTAGTCTCAGGGAATGGCTACACCTTC
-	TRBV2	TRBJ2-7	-	CASSPRTARYEQYF	TGTGCCAGCAGCCCCAGGACAGCACGCTACGAGCAGTACTTC
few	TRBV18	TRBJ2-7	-	CASSPGESYEQYF	TGTGCCAGCTCACCTGGCGAGTCCTACGAGCAGTACTTC
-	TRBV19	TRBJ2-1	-	CASSIGRNNEQFF	TGTGCCAGTAGTATCGGGCGAAACAATGAGCAGTTCTTC
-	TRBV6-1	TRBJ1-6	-	CASSRDNFNSPLHF	TGTGCCAGCAGCCGGGACAACTTTAATTCACCCCTCCACTTT
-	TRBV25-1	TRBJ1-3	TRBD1	CASGGTGGNTIYF	TGTGCCAGCGGCGGGACAGGGGGAAACACCATATATTTT
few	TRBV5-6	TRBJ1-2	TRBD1	CASSSPETGMDGYTF	TGTGCCAGCAGCTCGCCGGAGACAGGGATGGATGGCTACACCTTC
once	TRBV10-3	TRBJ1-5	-	CAISNAQGSNQPQHF	TGTGCCATCAGTAACGCTCAGGGGAGCAATCAGCCCCAGCATTTT
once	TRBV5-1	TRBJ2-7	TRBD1	CASSEGDRGHEQYF	TGCGCCAGCAGTGAGGGGGACAGGGGACACGAGCAGTACTTC
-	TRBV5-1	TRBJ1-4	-	CASSLGGRNEKLFF	TGCGCCAGCAGCTTGGGGGGGAGAAATGAAAAACTGTTTTTT
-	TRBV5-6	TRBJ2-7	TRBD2	CASSLVGLAGVHEQYF	TGTGCCAGCAGCTTGGTTGGACTAGCGGGAGTCCACGAGCAGTACTTC
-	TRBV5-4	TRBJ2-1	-	CASSLYTYNEQFF	TGTGCCAGCAGCCTTTACACCTACAATGAGCAGTTCTTC
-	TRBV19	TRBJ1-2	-	CASTGVPLGAGYTF	TGTGCCAGTACCGGGGTACCACTAGGCGCTGGCTACACCTTC
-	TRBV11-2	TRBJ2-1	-	CASSLGGAWNEQFF	TGTGCCAGCAGCTTAGGGGGGGCTTGGAATGAGCAGTTCTTC
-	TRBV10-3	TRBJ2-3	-	CAISEYGRDTQYF	TGTGCCATCAGTGAGTATGGTAGAGATACGCAGTATTTT
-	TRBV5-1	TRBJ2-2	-	CASSLKEGNGELFF	TGCGCCAGCAGCTTGAAAGAGGGTAACGGGGAGCTGTTTTTT
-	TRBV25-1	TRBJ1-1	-	CASSQGTFFSEAFF	TGTGCCAGCAGTCAGGGGACTTTTTTCTCTGAAGCTTTCTTT
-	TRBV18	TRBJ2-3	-	CASSNTDTQYF	TGTGCCAGCTCCAACACAGATACGCAGTATTTT
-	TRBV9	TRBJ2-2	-	CASSPPITGELFF	TGTGCCAGCAGCCCCCCTATCACCGGGGAGCTGTTTTTT
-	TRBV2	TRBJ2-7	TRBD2	CASRVGDGTRAYEQYF	TGTGCCAGCAGGGTTGGGGACGGGACTAGGGCCTACGAGCAGTACTTC
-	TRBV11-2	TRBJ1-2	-	CASSLGPSYGYTF	TGTGCCAGCAGCTTGGGACCGAGCTATGGCTACACCTTC
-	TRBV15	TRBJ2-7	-	CATSMANSYEQYF	TGTGCCACCAGCATGGCGAACTCCTACGAGCAGTACTTC
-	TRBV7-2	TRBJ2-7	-	CASSFRLAYEQYF	TGTGCCAGCAGCTTCCGACTAGCCTACGAGCAGTACTTC
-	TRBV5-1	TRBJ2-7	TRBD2	CASSSKRGGPYEQYF	TGCGCCAGCAGCTCCAAGCGGGGGGGCCCCTACGAGCAGTACTTC
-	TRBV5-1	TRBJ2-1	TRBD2	CASSFWAGAKESSYNEQFF	TGCGCCAGCAGCTTTTGGGCGGGAGCTAAGGAAAGCTCCTACAATGAGCAGTTCTTC
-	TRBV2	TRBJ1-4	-	CASVDRAFNEKLFF	TGTGCCAGCGTGGACAGAGCCTTTAATGAAAAACTGTTTTTT
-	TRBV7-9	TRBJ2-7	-	CASSPQDSYEQYF	TGTGCCAGCAGCCCCCAAGACAGTTACGAGCAGTACTTC
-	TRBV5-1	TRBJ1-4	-	CASRLSGSNEKLFF	TGCGCCAGCAGGTTGTCGGGCTCTAATGAAAAACTGTTTTTT
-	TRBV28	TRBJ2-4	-	CASSIRLAGQTKNIQYF	TGTGCCAGCAGTATCCGCTTAGCGGGACAGACCAAAAACATTCAGTACTTC
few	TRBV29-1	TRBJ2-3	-	CSVNRDTDTQYF	TGCAGCGTTAACAGAGACACAGATACGCAGTATTTT
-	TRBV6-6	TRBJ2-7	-	CASSYRTGSFDEQYF	TGTGCCAGCAGTTACCGCACAGGGAGTTTCGACGAGCAGTACTTC
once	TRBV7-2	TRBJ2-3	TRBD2	CASSPELADDTQYF	TGTGCCAGCAGCCCAGAACTAGCGGACGATACGCAGTATTTT
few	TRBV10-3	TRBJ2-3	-	CAISQGSTDTQYF	TGTGCCATCAGCCAGGGTAGCACAGATACGCAGTATTTT
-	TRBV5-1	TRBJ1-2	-	CASSSTVGAGNYGYTF	TGCGCCAGCAGCTCCACGGTTGGGGCTGGTAACTATGGCTACACCTTC
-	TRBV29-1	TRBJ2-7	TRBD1	CSVEIFRDRSYEQYF	TGCAGCGTTGAAATCTTCCGGGACAGATCCTACGAGCAGTACTTC
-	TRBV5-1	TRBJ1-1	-	CASSPGALNTEAFF	TGCGCCAGCAGCCCCGGTGCGCTGAACACTGAAGCTTTCTTT
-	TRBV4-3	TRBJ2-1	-	CASSQDTPDNEQFF	TGCGCCAGCAGCCAAGATACCCCTGACAATGAGCAGTTCTTC
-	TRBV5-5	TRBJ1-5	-	CASSLGPDVSNQPQHF	TGTGCCAGCAGCTTGGGCCCGGACGTTAGCAATCAGCCCCAGCATTTT
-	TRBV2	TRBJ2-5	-	CASSEMLAGETQYF	TGTGCCAGCAGTGAAATGCTAGCAGGAGAGACCCAGTACTTC
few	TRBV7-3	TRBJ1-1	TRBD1	CASSLTADRRRTEAFF	TGTGCCAGCAGCTTAACGGCGGACAGGCGACGAACTGAAGCTTTCTTT
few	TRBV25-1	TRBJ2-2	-	CASSEQNTGELFF	TGTGCCAGCAGTGAACAGAACACCGGGGAGCTGTTTTTT
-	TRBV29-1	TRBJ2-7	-	CSAQRGGGSYEQYF	TGCAGCGCACAAAGGGGGGGTGGGTCCTACGAGCAGTACTTC
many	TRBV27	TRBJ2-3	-	CASSLKGFGGTDTQYF	TGTGCCAGCAGTCTAAAGGGGTTTGGTGGCACAGATACGCAGTATTTT
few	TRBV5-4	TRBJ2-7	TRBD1	CASSLGRTGGRQYF	TGTGCCAGCAGCTTGGGCAGGACAGGGGGCCGGCAGTACTTC
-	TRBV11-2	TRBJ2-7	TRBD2	CASRRTSDYEQYF	TGTGCCAGTAGAAGGACTAGCGATTACGAGCAGTACTTC
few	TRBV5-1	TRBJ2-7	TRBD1	CASSWSQTGGLAGYEQYF	TGCGCCAGCAGCTGGTCCCAGACAGGGGGCCTAGCTGGCTACGAGCAGTACTTC
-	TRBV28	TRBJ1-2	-	CASSSSALLYGYTF	TGTGCCAGCAGTTCCTCGGCACTACTCTATGGCTACACCTTC
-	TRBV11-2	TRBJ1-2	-	CASSPVGGHDYGYTF	TGTGCCAGCAGCCCGGTGGGCGGACACGACTATGGCTACACCTTC